These 15 T cell receptor beta chains were all obtained from the same sample, sequenced in a study of T-cell reconstitution after alpha-beta-depleted transplantation in children. Preparation of the TCRbeta library used unique molecular identifiers. TCRdb reprocessed the PCR reads via MiXCR and lists one record per CDR3 protein. The data show about 580,000 distinct CDR3 sequences, approximately 22% seen once. Sequences were derived from PBMCs, mostly from graft donor cells, sampled 360 days after TCRalphabeta/CD19-depleted stem cell transplant. These receptors were collected from a boy under three years old who had a stem cell transplant for acute myeloid leukemia, so the T cells may come from the graft donor.

This clonotype was seen repeatedly, ten times or more. The chain recombines TRBV5-1 with TRBJ2-7, with 7 bases matching TRBD1. This CDR3 is built from 16 residues. Germline loops: CDR1 SGHRS, CDR2 YFSETQ. V lost 2 bases to trimming and J lost 4 bases; unmatched junction nucleotides: 12. The CDR3 is CASSFHRTGRGYEQYF. The DNA for the CDR3 is TGCGCCAGCAGCTTCCACCGGACAGGACGGGGATACGAGCAGTACTTC. Combining the CDR3 with reference TRBV5-1 and TRBJ2-7 gives the whole variable domain KAGVTQTPRYLIKTRGQQVTLSCSPISGHRSVSWYQQTPGQGLQFLFEYFSETQRNKGNFPGRFSGRQFSNSRSEMNVSTLELGDSALYLCASSFHRTGRGYEQYFGPGTRLTVT.

This clonotype has at least ten counts. This sequence joins TRBV7-3 and TRBJ2-5, with 7 positions matching TRBD2. The CDR3 runs to 15 residues. The ends lost 5 bases at V and 0 bases at J; junction bases unmatched: 6. In germline, CDR1 is SGHTA, CDR2 FQGTGA. CDR3 amino acids: CASSPYGGYQETQYF. DNA of the CDR3: TGTGCCAGCAGCCCCTACGGGGGGTACCAAGAGACCCAGTACTTC.

V usage is TRBV5-1 and J usage is TRBJ2-3, with 13 bases identical to TRBD2. V dropped 4 bases and J dropped 2; count of bases not matched to a gene: 4. Germline lookup yields CDR1 SGHRS and CDR2 YFSETQ. There are 16 residues in the CDR3. DNA of the CDR3: TGCGCCAGCAGCCGACTAGCGGGGGGACCCACAGATACGCAGTATTTT. As protein: CASSRLAGGPTDTQYF.

The chain combines TRBV7-7 with TRBJ2-7, with TRBD1 matching over 7 bases. J was trimmed by 4 bases and V by 5 bases; bases with no gene match: 8. Germline-derived CDR1 and CDR2 are SSHAT and FNYEAQ (reference sequence). The CDR3 is 14 residues long. The CDR3 spells CASSPGTDKYEQYF. CDR3 coding DNA: TGTGCCAGCAGCCCCGGGACAGATAAGTACGAGCAGTACTTC.

The chain couples TRBV29-1 to TRBJ2-1; 7 positions agree with TRBD2. Germline loops: CDR1 SQVTM, CDR2 ANQGSEA. The CDR3 runs 13 residues. Trimming cost V 4 bases and J 6 bases; bases outside gene matches: 6. Here the CDR3 reads CSVGRGEGNEQFF. The CDR3, as DNA: TGCAGCGTTGGTCGGGGGGAGGGCAATGAGCAGTTCTTC.

A few counts support this clonotype. The chain has TRBV24-1 and TRBJ2-1; tentatively, D is TRBD2 (5 bases). Looked up from germline, CDR1 is KGHDR and CDR2 is SFDVKD. V lost 4 bases and J 8 bases, leaving 14 bases between the germline ends. This CDR3 spans 14 amino acids. In DNA form, the CDR3 reads TGTGCCACCAGTGACCACCGGGGTTGGGATGAGCAGTTCTTC. Its protein product is CATSDHRGWDEQFF.

This clonotype was seen more than once but under ten times. This chain connects TRBV29-1 to TRBJ2-3, with D hard to call. The CDR3 is 16 residues long. From germline, CDR1 is SQVTM and CDR2 ANQGSEA. Between the trimmed V and J ends, which lost 2 bases and 6 bases, there was a span of 21 bases. CDR3 sequence (DNA): TGCAGCGTTGAACCTTCGTTCGGATATGGGCTTGATACGCAGTATTTT. It specifies CSVEPSFGYGLDTQYF.

This clonotype was recorded a few times. The V call is TRBV24-1, the J call TRBJ2-3; TRBD1 is a possible D gene (7 bases). This CDR3 contains 16 residues. Germline V gene lookup returns CDR1 KGHDR and CDR2 SFDVKD. Trimming took 4 bases from V and 6 from J, leaving 19 bases between them. CDR3: CATSDKTGTASDTQYF. As DNA, the CDR3 is TGTGCCACCAGTGACAAGACAGGGACTGCCTCCGATACGCAGTATTTT.

This clonotype occurred a few times. The gene calls are TRBV7-2 and TRBJ1-1, with 7 nucleotides matching TRBD1. V shed 2 bases and J 8 bases; nucleotides not matched to a gene: 11. The CDR3 sequence is 15 residues long. Per the germline V gene, CDR1 is SGHTA and CDR2 is FQGNSA. CDR3 bases: TGTGCCAGCAGCTTAAGGTCAGGGGACAGAACAGAAGCTTTCTTT. Translation gives CASSLRSGDRTEAFF.

This clonotype appeared a few times. The genes are TRBV29-1 and TRBJ2-7; tentatively, D is TRBD1 (5 bases). CDR1 and CDR2 (germline): SQVTM, ANQGSEA. CDR3 length: 12 residues. V was shortened by 3 bases and J by 6 bases, with 12 bases between the two germline ends. The CDR3 DNA sequence: TGCAGCGTTGAGATAGGGGCCGGCGAGCAGTACTTC. It translates to CSVEIGAGEQYF.

This clonotype was counted only a few times. The rearrangement uses TRBV7-9 and TRBJ2-3, with D possibly matching TRBD1 (6 bases). The V gene's germline CDR1 is SEHNR and CDR2 FQNEAQ (reference sequence). Between the trimmed V and J ends, which lost 3 bases and 6 bases, there was a span of 16 bases. The CDR3 spans 15 residues. The CDR3 coding sequence is TGTGCCAGCAGCTTGGGACAACCTGGTGGGGATACGCAGTATTTT. Translated: CASSLGQPGGDTQYF.

This clonotype was detected ten times or more. This chain connects TRBV12-3 or TRBV12-4 to TRBJ2-2; D is ambiguous. The V end lost 2 bases, the J end lost 8 bases, and 3 bases lay between the germline ends. The CDR3 loop spans 11 amino acids. The CDR3 protein is CASSLMGELFF. Here the CDR3 DNA reads TGTGCCAGCAGTTTAATGGGGGAGCTGTTTTTT.

The chain carries TRBV6-5 and TRBJ2-3; TRBD1 matches at 8 bases. Germline-derived CDR1 and CDR2 are MNHEY and SVGAGI. The CDR3 has 15 residues. Losses at the gene ends were 0 bases for V and 6 bases for J; bases not matched to a gene: 5. The chain's CDR3 is CASSYSNRGMDTQYF. The CDR3 DNA reads TGTGCCAGCAGTTACTCGAACAGGGGGATGGATACGCAGTATTTT.

This clonotype was found a few times. This rearrangement joins TRBV7-2 to TRBJ2-7, with TRBD1 matching over 9 bases. CDR1 is SGHTA and CDR2 is FQGNSA in the germline V gene. The CDR3 has 14 residues. Unmatched junction bases numbered 6, after V lost 5 bases and J lost 4 bases. The CDR3 DNA reads TGTGCCAGCAGCCCAGACAGGGGGGAGTACGAGCAGTACTTC. This codes for CASSPDRGEYEQYF.

The rearrangement links TRBV18 to TRBJ1-2; 7 bases match TRBD1. Germline V gives CDR1 KGHSH, CDR2 LQKENI. There are 13 residues in the CDR3. The J segment lost 7 bases and the V segment lost 7 bases, leaving 9 bases of the junction unmatched. The CDR3 DNA reads as TGTGCCAGCTACTCCAAGGACAGGTCTGGCTACACCTTC. Its translation: CASYSKDRSGYTF.